Following are 27 T cell receptor beta chains from one sample sequenced in a study of T cell changes during pregnancy in multiple sclerosis. Produced via immunoSEQ multiplex PCR; TCRdb's table is partial and in-frame only. The repertoire consists of some 100,000 clones, with about 94% occurring once and the leading ten covering about 0.9%. The specimen was peripheral blood, collected before pregnancy. The source is a female donor with multiple sclerosis, enrolled in a pregnancy study.

This chain connects TRBV5-4 to TRBJ1-2; 12 nucleotides align to TRBD1. The V segment lost 0 bases and the J segment 12 bases; nucleotides outside the gene matches: 6. Germline loops: CDR1 SGHNT, CDR2 YYREEE (reference sequence). The length of the CDR3 is 14 residues. CDR3 amino acids: CASSLAGTGGVHTF. DNA of the CDR3: TGTGCCAGCAGCTTGGCCGGGACAGGGGGCGTCCACACCTTC.

The chain joins TRBV6-5 to TRBJ2-7; TRBD2 matches 9 bases. With V trimmed by 2 bases and J by 3 bases, 5 bases remained unmatched. Germline V gene data show CDR1 as MNHEY and CDR2 as SVGAGI. The CDR3 has 15 amino acids. The CDR3 DNA follows: TGTGCCAGCAGTTACGGATCTAGCGGGGACTACGAGCAGTACTTC. The encoded protein is CASSYGSSGDYEQYF.

The rearrangement links TRBV28 to TRBJ1-2; D is perhaps TRBD1 (6 bases). Germline V gene lookup returns CDR1 MDHEN and CDR2 SYDVKM. Trimming removed 3 bases from V and 8 bases from J, with 19 bases in between. This CDR3 region has 15 residues. The CDR3 protein is CASSLSLGTRIGYTF. In DNA form, the CDR3 reads TGTGCCAGCAGTTTGAGTTTGGGGACAAGGATCGGCTACACCTTC.

The rearrangement uses TRBV9 and TRBJ1-3, with D perhaps TRBD1 (6 bases). Germline CDR1 SGDLS, CDR2 YYNGEE. V was pared by 0 bases and J by 1 base, with 11 bases between. This CDR3 comprises 16 residues. CDR3: CASSVDRVLSGNTIYF. The CDR3 DNA reads TGTGCCAGCAGCGTAGACAGGGTCTTGTCTGGAAACACCATATATTTT. The complete variable domain, with remaining parts taken from reference TRBV9 and TRBJ1-3, reads DSGVTQTPKHLITATGQRVTLRCSPRSGDLSVYWYQQSLDQGLQFLIQYYNGEERAKGNILERFSAQQFPDLHSELNLSSLELGDSALYFCASSVDRVLSGNTIYFGEGSWLTVV.

The chain is built from TRBV2 and TRBJ1-2; 9 bases are shared with TRBD1. Germline V gene data show CDR1 as SNHLY and CDR2 as FYNNEI. J gave up 0 bases and V 7 bases, and 12 bases lay outside the gene matches. This CDR3 is built from 17 residues. The CDR3, as DNA: TGTGCCAGCAACGACCTTACCCGGGACAGGGCTAACTATGGCTACACCTTC. Its protein product is CASNDLTRDRANYGYTF.

The gene calls are TRBV28 and TRBJ1-5; 8 positions agree with TRBD1. The CDR3 is made up of 15 amino acids. Germline CDR1 and CDR2: MDHEN and SYDVKM. After removal of 5 bases from V and 0 bases from J, the junction contained 3 bases not matched to a gene. The CDR3 coding sequence is TGTGCCAGCAGTCTACAGGGGGGTAGCAATCAGCCCCAGCATTTT. It yields the protein CASSLQGGSNQPQHF.

The chain couples TRBV19 to TRBJ2-5; D is uncertain. The CDR3 runs to 14 residues. Germline V gives CDR1 LNHDA, CDR2 SQIVND (reference sequence). V was trimmed by 2 bases and J by 4 bases, leaving 11 bases between them. The CDR3 here is CASSIRSAGETQYF. The CDR3 region has the DNA TGTGCCAGTAGTATAAGATCCGCAGGAGAGACCCAGTACTTC.

The chain is built from TRBV5-1 and TRBJ2-7; 8 positions match TRBD2. CDR1 and CDR2 from the germline V gene are SGHRS and YFSETQ. CDR3 length: 15 residues. The V and J ends lost 1 base and 5 bases, in that order; junction bases with no gene match: 8. In DNA form, the CDR3 reads TGCGCCAGCAGCTTGAGGGGGACTAGAAATGACGAGCAGTACTTC. As protein: CASSLRGTRNDEQYF.

This rearrangement joins TRBV7-8 to TRBJ2-7, with 8 bases that match TRBD1. Germline V CDR1 and CDR2: SGHVS, FQNEAQ. The CDR3 spans 18 residues. J gave up 3 bases and V 5 bases, and 18 bases lay outside the gene matches. The CDR3 nucleotides are TGTGCCAGCAGCGTTATGGTCCCACTTGACAGGGGTCGCTACGAGCAGTACTTC. Translation gives CASSVMVPLDRGRYEQYF. Filled out from reference TRBV7-8 and TRBJ2-7, the complete variable domain reads GAGVSQSPRYKVAKRGQDVALRCDPISGHVSLFWYQQALGQGPEFLTYFQNEAQLDKSGLPSDRFFAERPEGSVSTLKIQRTQQEDSAVYLCASSVMVPLDRGRYEQYFGPGTRLTVT.

This rearrangement joins TRBV5-1 to TRBJ1-3, with 11 bases that match TRBD1. The CDR3 runs 17 residues. V lost 7 bases, J lost 0 bases, and 9 bases stayed unmatched. Germline V gene sequence: CDR1 SGHRS, CDR2 YFSETQ. The CDR3 region is CASSGTGGHFSGNTIYF. The CDR3 DNA reads as TGCGCCAGCTCTGGGACAGGGGGTCATTTCTCTGGAAACACCATATATTTT. Full variable domain (missing parts from reference TRBV5-1 and TRBJ1-3): KAGVTQTPRYLIKTRGQQVTLSCSPISGHRSVSWYQQTPGQGLQFLFEYFSETQRNKGNFPGRFSGRQFSNSRSEMNVSTLELGDSALYLCASSGTGGHFSGNTIYFGEGSWLTVV.

This sequence joins TRBV19 and TRBJ2-7; 8 bases agree with TRBD1. The V and J ends lost 10 bases and 3 bases, in that order; junction bases with no gene match: 20. CDR1 and CDR2 (germline): LNHDA, SQIVND (reference sequence). The CDR3 totals 17 residues. The CDR3 region is CATGVGTGRFMVYEQYF. CDR3 nucleotide sequence: TGTGCCACTGGGGTCGGGACAGGACGCTTTATGGTCTACGAGCAGTACTTC.

The chain employs TRBV6-5 and TRBJ1-5, with D possibly matching TRBD1 (5 bases). Germline values: CDR1 MNHEY, CDR2 SVGAGI. The CDR3 is made up of 13 amino acids. With 9 bases removed from V and 10 bases from J, the gap between germline ends came to 19 bases. As DNA, the CDR3 is TGTGCCAGTGGAACTGCCACGGGGGGTCCCCAGCATTTT. Amino acid sequence: CASGTATGGPQHF.

For this clone: One end of the junction varies from germline; a read error may be responsible. DNA for the CDR3: TGCAGTGCTAGAGATAACAGGTGGATCTTT. Translating it yields CSARDNRWIF. The V and J genes are TRBV20-1 and TRBJ1-1; D possibly corresponds to TRBD1 (5 bases). This CDR3 comprises 10 residues. Germline lookup yields CDR1 DFQATT and CDR2 SNEGSKA (reference sequence).

The rearrangement joins TRBV4-2 to TRBJ2-7, with TRBD2 identical over 10 bases. The V and J ends lost 8 bases and 2 bases, in that order; junction bases with no gene match: 6. This CDR3 spans 14 amino acids. Germline V CDR1 and CDR2: LGHNA, YNFKEQ. CDR3 DNA sequence: TGTGCCAGCGGGCGGACTAGCGGACCCTACGAGCAGTACTTC. As protein: CASGRTSGPYEQYF.

The chain recombines TRBV28 with TRBJ1-2; weak D call: TRBD1 (5 bases). This CDR3 has 17 residues. Germline lookup yields CDR1 MDHEN and CDR2 SYDVKM. V was cut by 2 bases and J by 1 base, with 17 bases left in between. CDR3 in DNA: TGTGCCAGCAGTTTAATCGGCCTGACAGATCTTAACTATGGCTACACCTTC. This codes for CASSLIGLTDLNYGYTF.

V gene TRBV25-1 combines with J gene TRBJ1-3, with 9 bases lining up with TRBD1. From germline, CDR1 is MGHDK and CDR2 SYGVNS. CDR3 length: 16 amino acids. The V segment lost 8 bases and the J segment 3 bases; nucleotides outside the gene matches: 11. CDR3 coding DNA: TGTGCCAGCCCCTTGACAGGGGGTAATAGTGGAAACACCATATATTTT. Protein: CASPLTGGNSGNTIYF. Based on the CDR3 plus reference TRBV25-1 and TRBJ1-3, the full variable domain is EADIYQTPRYLVIGTGKKITLECSQTMGHDKMYWYQQDPGMELHLIHYSYGVNSTEKGDLSSESTVSRIRTEHFPLTLESARPSHTSQYLCASPLTGGNSGNTIYFGEGSWLTVV.

The genes are TRBV19 and TRBJ1-5; no reliable D call. This CDR3 comprises 13 residues. V was shortened by 1 base and J by 5 bases, with 6 bases between the two germline ends. CDR1 LNHDA and CDR2 SQIVND come from the germline V gene (reference sequence). The CDR3 reads CASSIGGDQPQHF. The CDR3 bases are TGTGCCAGTAGTATAGGAGGAGATCAGCCCCAGCATTTT.

This rearrangement joins TRBV2 to TRBJ2-7, with 8 bases matching TRBD1. The CDR3 is 11 amino acids. CDR1 SNHLY and CDR2 FYNNEI come from the germline V gene. The trim removed 8 bases at V and 5 bases at J, leaving 2 bases unmatched. Written as DNA, the CDR3 is TGTGCCAGCTTCAGGGGGCACGAGCAGTACTTC. It translates to CASFRGHEQYF.

V gene TRBV11-3 combines with J gene TRBJ2-5; unclear D gene. Per germline, CDR1 SGHNT and CDR2 YENEEA. V lost 4 bases and J lost 3, with 21 bases in between. The CDR3 contains 17 residues. The CDR3 here is CASSSIYTLRDKETQYF. For the CDR3, the DNA is TGTGCCAGCAGCTCAATCTACACGTTGAGAGACAAAGAGACCCAGTACTTC.

The CDR3: CASSLLAGASEQYF. CDR3 nucleotide sequence: TGTGCCAGCAGTTTATTGGCGGGAGCCTCTGAGCAGTACTTC. The V and J genes are TRBV27 and TRBJ2-7; 7 nucleotides align to TRBD2. The CDR3 spans 14 residues. Trimming removed 1 base from V and 7 bases from J; junction bases left unmatched: 7. CDR1 MNHEY and CDR2 SMNVEV come from the germline V gene (reference sequence).

The chain recombines TRBV7-9 with TRBJ2-7, with 7 bases identical to TRBD1. From germline, CDR1 is SEHNR and CDR2 FQNEAQ (reference sequence). With 4 bases clipped from V and 2 bases from J, the junction kept 5 bases outside the gene matches. The CDR3 length is 14 residues. The CDR3 here is CASSSGDRAYEQYF. The CDR3 coding sequence is TGTGCCAGCAGCTCTGGGGACAGAGCCTACGAGCAGTACTTC.

This clone was seen only once. J is TRBJ1-2 and V is TRBV27; no clear D gene. V gave up 6 bases and J gave up 7 bases, with 9 bases separating them. This CDR3 has 11 residues. The germline CDR1 and CDR2 sequences are MNHEY and SMNVEV (reference sequence). The CDR3 region is CASRLGFGYTF. In DNA, the CDR3 is TGTGCCAGCAGGCTAGGCTTTGGCTACACCTTC.

The chain links TRBV13 to TRBJ1-1, with TRBD1 matching 9 bases. CDR1 and CDR2 (germline): PRHDT, FYEKMQ (reference sequence). The CDR3 covers 17 residues. Losses at the gene ends were 5 bases for V and 0 bases for J; bases not matched to a gene: 10. CDR3 in amino acids: CASSTGQGTPMNTEAFF. In DNA form, the CDR3 reads TGTGCCAGCAGCACAGGACAGGGGACTCCTATGAACACTGAAGCTTTCTTT.

This clone was observed a single time. This chain joins TRBV9 and TRBJ2-7, with 11 bases fitting TRBD2. The CDR3 length is 17 residues. The V segment lost 0 bases and the J segment 4 bases; nucleotides outside the gene matches: 9. Germline CDR1 SGDLS, CDR2 YYNGEE. CDR3: CASSVGPSGRLRYEQYF. CDR3 in DNA: TGTGCCAGCAGCGTAGGGCCTAGCGGGAGGTTGAGGTACGAGCAGTACTTC.

V and J are TRBV11-2 and TRBJ2-1; 10 bases match TRBD1. The CDR3 covers 14 residues. Germline CDR1 is SGHAT and CDR2 is FQNNGV. With V trimmed by 7 bases and J by 7 bases, 7 bases remained unmatched. CDR3 residues: CASKGQGKSNEQFF. The CDR3 DNA reads as TGTGCCAGCAAGGGACAGGGGAAATCGAATGAGCAGTTCTTC.

The chain combines TRBV19 with TRBJ1-5; tentatively, D is TRBD1 (6 bases). This CDR3 is 14 amino acids long. Germline-derived CDR1 and CDR2 are LNHDA and SQIVND (reference sequence). Trimming removed 3 bases at V and 6 bases at J, with 12 bases between. CDR3 DNA: TGTGCCAGTAGTATGGGGGGGGGCATTCAGCCCCAGCATTTT. It yields the protein CASSMGGGIQPQHF.

This clone was recorded once. The chain joins TRBV5-1 to TRBJ1-2; TRBD1 is a possible D gene (5 bases). V dropped 6 bases and J dropped 2 bases, with 11 bases sitting between them. Germline loops: CDR1 SGHRS, CDR2 YFSETQ. The CDR3 runs to 13 residues. The CDR3 DNA follows: TGCGCCAGCACTGGGGCAGGCAACTATGGCTACACCTTC. This codes for CASTGAGNYGYTF.